This T cell receptor (beta chain) was sequenced during a study of shared clonotypes between healthy human individuals. CD45RO-negative cells were positively selected for CCR7, leaving out terminally differentiated effector memory CD45RA+ cells. The CDR3 is 14 residues long. After removal of 5 bases from V and 3 bases from J, the junction contained 5 bases not matched to a gene. The germline V gene has CDR1 ENHRY and CDR2 SYGVKD. The protocol was immunoSEQ multiplex PCR, while the TCRdb copy is restricted to in-frame clones and leaves out a portion. The top ten hold approximately 1.7% of the sample, which has around 1,900,000 clones, roughly 93% seen once.

Sequencing was performed on naive CD8+ T cells from PBMCs. This sequence was found in a man younger than 35 in good health. Some clones in this sample may be carry-over from other donors' samples. V gene TRBV10-3 combines with J gene TRBJ2-7, with 9 positions matching TRBD2. In nucleotides, the CDR3 is TGTGCCATCAGTATAGCGGGAGCTGGCTACGAGCAGTACTTC. Amino acids: CAISIAGAGYEQYF.